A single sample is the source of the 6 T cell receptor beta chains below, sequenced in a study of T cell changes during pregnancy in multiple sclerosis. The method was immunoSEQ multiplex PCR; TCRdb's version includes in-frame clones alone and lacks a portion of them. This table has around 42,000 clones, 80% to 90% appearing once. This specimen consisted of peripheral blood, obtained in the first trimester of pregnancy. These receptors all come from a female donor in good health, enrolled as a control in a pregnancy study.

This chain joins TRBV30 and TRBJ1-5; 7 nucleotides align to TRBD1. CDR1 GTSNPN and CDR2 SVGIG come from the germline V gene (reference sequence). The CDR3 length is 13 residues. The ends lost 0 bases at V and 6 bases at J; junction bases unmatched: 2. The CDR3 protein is CAWSVRGFQPQHF. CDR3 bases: TGTGCCTGGAGTGTCAGGGGGTTTCAGCCCCAGCATTTT.

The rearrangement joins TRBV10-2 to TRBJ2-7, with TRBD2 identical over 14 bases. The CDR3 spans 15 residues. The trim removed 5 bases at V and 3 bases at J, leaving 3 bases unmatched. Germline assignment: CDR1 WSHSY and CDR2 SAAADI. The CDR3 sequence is CASSSGLAGGYEQYF. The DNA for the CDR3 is TGCGCCAGCAGTTCAGGACTAGCGGGAGGCTACGAGCAGTACTTC.

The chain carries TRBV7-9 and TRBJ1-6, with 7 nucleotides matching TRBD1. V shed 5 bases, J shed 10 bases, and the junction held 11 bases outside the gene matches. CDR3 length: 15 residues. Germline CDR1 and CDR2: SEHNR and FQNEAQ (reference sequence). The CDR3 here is CASSPQQGSWSPLHF. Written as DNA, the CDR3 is TGTGCCAGCAGCCCTCAACAGGGGTCATGGTCACCCCTCCACTTT.

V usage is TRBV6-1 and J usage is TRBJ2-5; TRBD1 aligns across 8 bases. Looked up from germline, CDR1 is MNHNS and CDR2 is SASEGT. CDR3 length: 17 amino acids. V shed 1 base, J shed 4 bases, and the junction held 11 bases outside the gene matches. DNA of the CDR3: TGTGCCAGCAGTGAAGTCTTAGGGCAGGGGGCGGGAGAGACCCAGTACTTC. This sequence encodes CASSEVLGQGAGETQYF.

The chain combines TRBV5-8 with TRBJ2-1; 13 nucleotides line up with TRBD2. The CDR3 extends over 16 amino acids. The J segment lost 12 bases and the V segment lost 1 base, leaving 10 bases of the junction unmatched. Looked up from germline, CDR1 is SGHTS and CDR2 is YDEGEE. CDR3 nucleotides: TGTGCCAGCAGCTTGCCTCGGACTAGCGGGAGAGGCTCGCAGTTCTTC. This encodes CASSLPRTSGRGSQFF.

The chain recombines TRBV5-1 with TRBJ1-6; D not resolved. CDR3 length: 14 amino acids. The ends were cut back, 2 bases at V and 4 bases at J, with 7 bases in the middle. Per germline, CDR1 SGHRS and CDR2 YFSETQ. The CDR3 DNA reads TGCGCCAGCAGCTTTGGGGAGTATAATTCACCCCTCCACTTT. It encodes CASSFGEYNSPLHF.